A single TCR beta chain is shown here with its context. This record comes from a study of T cell changes during pregnancy in multiple sclerosis. The CDR3 has 16 amino acids. The germline gives CDR1 SGHKS, CDR2 YYEKEE (reference sequence). The junction had 7 bases not matched to a gene; V was cut back by 4 bases and J by 0 bases. Generated by immunoSEQ multiplex PCR, the TCRdb table keeps only in-frame clones and is missing some. The profile shows 59,000 or so clones, around 90% of them singletons. The specimen comprised peripheral blood, sampled in the third trimester of pregnancy. The sequence derives from a female donor in good health, enrolled as a control in a pregnancy study. The chain couples TRBV5-5 to TRBJ1-5; 7 bases line up with TRBD1. The CDR3 DNA reads TGTGCCAGCAGCCCACAGGGGACTCTTAGCAATCAGCCCCAGCATTTT. As protein: CASSPQGTLSNQPQHF.